This T cell receptor (beta chain) derives from a study of T cells after yellow fever vaccination. Study details: Low-cell-number fractions were prepared with SMART-Seq v4 Ultra Low Input.

A few counts support this clonotype. Its specificity is unknown. Germline assignment: CDR1 MGHRA and CDR2 YSYEKL. This CDR3 is 17 amino acids long. V gave up 0 bases and J gave up 3 bases, with 14 bases separating them. UMIs and a universal primer site were added when TCR cDNA was made by 5'RACE template switching. MiXCR, run by TCRdb on the 5' RACE reads, gives a single entry per CDR3 protein. The table records approximately 300,000 distinct CDR3 sequences, roughly 10% of them present only once. General study points: A weaker secondary response peaked on day 5, the primary on day 15.

V gene TRBV4-1 combines with J gene TRBJ2-2, with D perhaps TRBD1 (5 bases). This sequence was found in a man younger than 35 who received the YFV17D yellow fever vaccine. Sequenced here: CD4+ T cells sorted from PBMCs, sampled 45 days after the yellow fever booster vaccination. CDR3 in amino acids: CASSQDLSDTDTGELFF. The CDR3 DNA is TGCGCCAGCAGCCAAGATTTATCGGACACAGACACCGGGGAGCTGTTTTTT.